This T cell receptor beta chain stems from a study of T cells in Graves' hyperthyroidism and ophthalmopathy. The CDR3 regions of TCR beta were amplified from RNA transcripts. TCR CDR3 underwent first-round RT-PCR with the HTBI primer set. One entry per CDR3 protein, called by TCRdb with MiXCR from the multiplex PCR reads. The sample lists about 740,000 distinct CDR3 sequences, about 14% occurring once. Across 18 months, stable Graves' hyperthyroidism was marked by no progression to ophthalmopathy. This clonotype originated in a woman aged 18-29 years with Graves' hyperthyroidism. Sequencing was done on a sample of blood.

CDR3 sequence reads: CAISFGQADETQYF. In nucleotides, the CDR3 is TGTGCCATCAGTTTCGGACAGGCCGACGAGACCCAGTACTTC. The genes are TRBV10-3 and TRBJ2-5; 7 bases align to TRBD1. V lost 5 bases and J lost 5; bases outside the gene matches: 8. Germline V gene lookup returns CDR1 ENHRY and CDR2 SYGVKD. The CDR3 is 14 residues long.